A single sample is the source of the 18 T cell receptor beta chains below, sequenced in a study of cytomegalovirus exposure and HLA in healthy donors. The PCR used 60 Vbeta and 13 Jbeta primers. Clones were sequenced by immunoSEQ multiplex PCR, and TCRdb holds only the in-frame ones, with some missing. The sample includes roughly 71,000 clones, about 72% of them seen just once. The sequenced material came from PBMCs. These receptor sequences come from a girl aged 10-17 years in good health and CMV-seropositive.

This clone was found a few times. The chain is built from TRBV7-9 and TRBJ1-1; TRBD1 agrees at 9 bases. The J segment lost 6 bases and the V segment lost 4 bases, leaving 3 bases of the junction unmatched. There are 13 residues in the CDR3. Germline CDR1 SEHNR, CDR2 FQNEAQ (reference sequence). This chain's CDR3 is CASSWDRAAEAFF. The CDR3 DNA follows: TGTGCCAGCAGCTGGGACAGGGCTGCTGAAGCTTTCTTT. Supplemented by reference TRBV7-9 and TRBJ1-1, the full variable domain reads DTGVSQNPRHKITKRGQNVTFRCDPISEHNRLYWYRQTLGQGPEFLTYFQNEAQLEKSRLLSDRFSAERPKGSFSTLEIQRTEQGDSAMYLCASSWDRAAEAFFGQGTRLTVV.

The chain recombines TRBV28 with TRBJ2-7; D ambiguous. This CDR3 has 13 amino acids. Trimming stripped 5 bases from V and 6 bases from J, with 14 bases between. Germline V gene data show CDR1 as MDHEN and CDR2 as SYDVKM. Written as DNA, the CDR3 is TGTGCCAGCAGTCCGCCCCTAGTCGGCGAGCAGTACTTC. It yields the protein CASSPPLVGEQYF.

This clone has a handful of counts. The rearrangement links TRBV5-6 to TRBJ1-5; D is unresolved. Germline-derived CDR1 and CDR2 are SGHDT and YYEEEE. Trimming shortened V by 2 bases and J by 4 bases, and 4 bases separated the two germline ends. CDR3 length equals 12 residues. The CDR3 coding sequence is TGTGCCAGCAGCTTATCGAATCAGCCCCAGCATTTT. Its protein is CASSLSNQPQHF.

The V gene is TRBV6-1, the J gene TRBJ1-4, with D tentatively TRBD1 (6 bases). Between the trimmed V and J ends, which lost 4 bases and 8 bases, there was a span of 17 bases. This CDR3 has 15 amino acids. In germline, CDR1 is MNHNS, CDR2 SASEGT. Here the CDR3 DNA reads TGTGCCAGCAGTGTAAAAAAGGGGGGGGACGAAAAACTGTTTTTT. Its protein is CASSVKKGGDEKLFF.

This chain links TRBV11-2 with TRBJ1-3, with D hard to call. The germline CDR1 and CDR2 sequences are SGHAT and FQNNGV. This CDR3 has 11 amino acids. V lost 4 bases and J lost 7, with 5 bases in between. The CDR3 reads CASSSGNTIYF. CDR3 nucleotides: TGTGCCAGCAGCTCGGGTAACACCATATATTTT.

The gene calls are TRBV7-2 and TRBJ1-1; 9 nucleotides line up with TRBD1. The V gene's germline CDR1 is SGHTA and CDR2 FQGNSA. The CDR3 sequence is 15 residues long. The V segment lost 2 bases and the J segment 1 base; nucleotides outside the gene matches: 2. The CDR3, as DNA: TGTGCCAGCAGCTTAACAGGGGGCGCGAACACTGAAGCTTTCTTT. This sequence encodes CASSLTGGANTEAFF.

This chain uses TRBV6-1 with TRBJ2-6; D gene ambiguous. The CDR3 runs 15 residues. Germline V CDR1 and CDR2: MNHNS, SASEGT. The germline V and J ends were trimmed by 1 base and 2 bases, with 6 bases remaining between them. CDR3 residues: CASSEVNTGANVLTF. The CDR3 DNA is TGTGCCAGCAGTGAAGTTAACACTGGGGCCAACGTCCTGACTTTC.

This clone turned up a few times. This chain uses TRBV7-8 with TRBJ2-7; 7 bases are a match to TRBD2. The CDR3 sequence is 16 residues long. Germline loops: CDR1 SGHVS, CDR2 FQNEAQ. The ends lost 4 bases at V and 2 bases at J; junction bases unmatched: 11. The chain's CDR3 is CASSYWGGSITYEQYF. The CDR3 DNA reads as TGTGCCAGCAGCTATTGGGGCGGGAGCATTACCTACGAGCAGTACTTC.

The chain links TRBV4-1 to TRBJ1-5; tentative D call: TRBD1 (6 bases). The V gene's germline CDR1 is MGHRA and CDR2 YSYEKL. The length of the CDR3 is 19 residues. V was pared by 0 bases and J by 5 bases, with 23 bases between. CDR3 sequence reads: CASSQERAVWYRAYQPQHF. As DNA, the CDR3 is TGCGCCAGCAGCCAAGAGAGGGCGGTGTGGTACAGGGCATATCAGCCCCAGCATTTT.

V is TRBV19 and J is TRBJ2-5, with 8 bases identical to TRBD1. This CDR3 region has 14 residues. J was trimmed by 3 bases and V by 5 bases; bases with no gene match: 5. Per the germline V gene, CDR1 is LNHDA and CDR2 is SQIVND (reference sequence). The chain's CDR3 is CASSPRGQEETQYF. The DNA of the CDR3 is TGTGCCAGTAGTCCCAGGGGGCAAGAAGAGACCCAGTACTTC. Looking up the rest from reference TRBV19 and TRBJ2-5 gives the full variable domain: DGGITQSPKYLFRKEGQNVTLSCEQNLNHDAMYWYRQDPGQGLRLIYYSQIVNDFQKGDIAEGYSVSREKKESFPLTVTSAQKNPTAFYLCASSPRGQEETQYFGPGTRLLVL.

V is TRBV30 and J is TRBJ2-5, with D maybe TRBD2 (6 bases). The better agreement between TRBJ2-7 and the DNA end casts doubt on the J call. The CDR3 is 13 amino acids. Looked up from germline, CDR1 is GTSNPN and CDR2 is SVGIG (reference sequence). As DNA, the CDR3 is TGTGCCTGGAGCCAAATCGGGGGTGGCGAGCAGTACTTC. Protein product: CAWSQIGGGEQYF.

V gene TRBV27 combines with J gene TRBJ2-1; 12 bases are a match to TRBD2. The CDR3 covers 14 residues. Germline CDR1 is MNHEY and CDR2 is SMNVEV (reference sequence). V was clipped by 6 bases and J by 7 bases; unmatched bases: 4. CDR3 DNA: TGTGCCAGCAGCGGACTAGCGGGAATGAATGAGCAGTTCTTC. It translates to CASSGLAGMNEQFF.

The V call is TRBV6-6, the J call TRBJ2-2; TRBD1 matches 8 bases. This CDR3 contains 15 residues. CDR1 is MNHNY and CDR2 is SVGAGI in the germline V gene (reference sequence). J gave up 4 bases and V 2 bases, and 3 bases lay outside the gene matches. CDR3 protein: CASSYPQGGTGELFF. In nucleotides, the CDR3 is TGTGCCAGCAGTTACCCACAGGGGGGCACCGGGGAGCTGTTTTTT.

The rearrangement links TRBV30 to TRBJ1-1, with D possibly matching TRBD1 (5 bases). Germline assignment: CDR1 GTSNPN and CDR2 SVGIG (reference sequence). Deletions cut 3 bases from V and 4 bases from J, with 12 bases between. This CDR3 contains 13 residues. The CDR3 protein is CAWRARGGTEAFF. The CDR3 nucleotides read TGTGCCTGGAGAGCACGGGGGGGCACTGAAGCTTTCTTT.

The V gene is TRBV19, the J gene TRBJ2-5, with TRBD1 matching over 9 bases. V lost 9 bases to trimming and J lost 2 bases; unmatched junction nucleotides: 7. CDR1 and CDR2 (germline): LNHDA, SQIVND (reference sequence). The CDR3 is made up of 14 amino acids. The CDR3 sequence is CASGADRGQETQYF. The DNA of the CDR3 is TGTGCCAGCGGCGCCGACAGGGGGCAAGAGACCCAGTACTTC.

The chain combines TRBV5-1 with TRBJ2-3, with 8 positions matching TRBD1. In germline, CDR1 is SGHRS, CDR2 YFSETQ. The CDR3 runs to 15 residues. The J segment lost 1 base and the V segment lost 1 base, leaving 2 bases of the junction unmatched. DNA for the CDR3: TGCGCCAGCAGCTTGACGACAGGGGGCACAGATACGCAGTATTTT. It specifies CASSLTTGGTDTQYF.

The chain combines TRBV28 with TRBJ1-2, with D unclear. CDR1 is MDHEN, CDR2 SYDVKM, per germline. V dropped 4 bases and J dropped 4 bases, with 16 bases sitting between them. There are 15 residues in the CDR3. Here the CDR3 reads CASSSGSPRGYGYTF. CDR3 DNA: TGTGCCAGCAGTTCCGGATCCCCACGGGGCTATGGCTACACCTTC.

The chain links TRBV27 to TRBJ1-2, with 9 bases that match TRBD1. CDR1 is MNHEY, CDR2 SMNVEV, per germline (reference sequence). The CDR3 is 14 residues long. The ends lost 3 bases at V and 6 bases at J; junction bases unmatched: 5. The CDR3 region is CASSFQTGGNGYTF. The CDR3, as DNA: TGTGCCAGCAGTTTCCAGACAGGGGGGAATGGCTACACCTTC.